This TCR beta chain was sequenced in a study of CD8 T cells in Susac syndrome. Regarding the study as a whole: The CD4+ T cell repertoires, which came from Susac syndrome patients, showed no sign of clonal expansion.

In the case of this clonotype: Its target is not known.

The V end lost 3 bases, the J end lost 5 bases, and 10 bases lay between the germline ends. The CDR3 has 12 residues. Germline CDR1 DFQATT, CDR2 SNEGSKA (reference sequence). Negative isolation yielded the CD8+ and CD4+ T cells, while FACS enriched the TEMRA cells. Random hexamers were used to reverse transcribe 0.5 to 1 ug of RNA. The method of amplification for TCR beta CDR3 was immunoSEQ multiplex PCR, covering 54 Vbeta and 13 Jbeta. MiXCR, applied by TCRdb to the immunoSEQ multiplex PCR reads, yields one record per CDR3 protein. Among 170,000 or so distinct CDR3 sequences listed, roughly 92% were seen once.

The sequence was collected from a human donor with Susac syndrome. The rearrangement joins TRBV20-1 to TRBJ2-5; D gene unclear. The sequenced sample was CD4+ T cells from PBMCs. The CDR3 region has the DNA TGCAGTGCTAGGGCGTACGGGGAGACCCAGTACTTC. It encodes CSARAYGETQYF.